This T cell receptor (beta chain) was captured by sequencing in a study of blood T cell repertoires in COVID-19. TCRdb's table, derived via immunoSEQ multiplex PCR, lists solely in-frame clones and lacks some. The sample has tens of thousands of clones; roughly 88% are singletons. The specimen sequenced was peripheral blood. This TCR was recovered from a woman of 80 years or more with COVID-19, enrolled during active disease.

CDR3 nucleotides: TGTGCCAGCAGTGGGAGTAGCGGGGCCTACAATGAGCAGTTCTTC. This codes for CASSGSSGAYNEQFF. The J gene is TRBJ2-1, the V gene TRBV2, with 8 nucleotides matching TRBD2. CDR3 length: 15 amino acids. Germline values: CDR1 SNHLY, CDR2 FYNNEI. V lost 4 bases, J lost 2 bases, and 4 bases stayed unmatched.